The present T cell receptor beta chain was sequenced within a study of cytomegalovirus exposure and HLA in healthy donors. CDR3 length: 15 residues. With V trimmed by 6 bases and J by 6 bases, 8 bases remained unmatched. The germline V gene has CDR1 SNHLY and CDR2 FYNNEI. The PCR had 60 Vbeta and 13 Jbeta primers. Sequencing used immunoSEQ multiplex PCR; TCRdb keeps in-frame clones, though not all of them. The repertoire holds some 150,000 clones, with 70% to 80% as singletons. The genes are TRBV2 and TRBJ2-2; 9 nucleotides line up with TRBD2. The clonotype comes from a man aged 30 to 45 in good health and CMV-seropositive. The sequencing sample was made of PBMCs. The CDR3 DNA sequence: TGTGCCAGCAGCCTGAGCGGGGGGTCAGCCGGGGAGCTGTTTTTT. It yields the protein CASSLSGGSAGELFF. The whole variable domain, remainder taken from reference TRBV2 and TRBJ2-2, is EPEVTQTPSHQVTQMGQEVILRCVPISNHLYFYWYRQILGQKVEFLVSFYNNEISEKSEIFDDQFSVERPDGSNFTLKIRSTKLEDSAMYFCASSLSGGSAGELFFGEGSRLTVL.